The sequence of this T cell receptor beta chain was determined in a study of technical replicates of blood from a handful of donors. Clones were sequenced by immunoSEQ multiplex PCR, and TCRdb holds only the in-frame ones, with some missing. Here the sample spans more than 75,000 clones, roughly 90% being singletons. Sequenced material: T cells isolated from PBMCs. The TCR originated in a human donor in good health.

CDR3 nucleotides: TGTGCCAGCAGAATCCACAGGGGGGCCGGGGAGCTGTTTTTT. It translates to CASRIHRGAGELFF. This sequence joins TRBV2 and TRBJ2-2, with 8 nucleotides matching TRBD1. The V and J ends lost 6 bases and 6 bases, in that order; junction bases with no gene match: 6. From germline, CDR1 is SNHLY and CDR2 FYNNEI. This CDR3 spans 14 amino acids. Combining the CDR3 with reference TRBV2 and TRBJ2-2 gives the whole variable domain EPEVTQTPSHQVTQMGQEVILRCVPISNHLYFYWYRQILGQKVEFLVSFYNNEISEKSEIFDDQFSVERPDGSNFTLKIRSTKLEDSAMYFCASRIHRGAGELFFGEGSRLTVL.